One and the same sample provided the 15 T cell receptor beta chains below, sequenced in a study of T cells in Graves' hyperthyroidism and ophthalmopathy (dated by TCRdb to about 2019). The library came from multiplex PCR. Instrument on record: Illumina HiSeq 2000. The TCR beta CDR3 regions were amplified from the RNA transcripts. A first-round RT-PCR of the TCR CDR3 used the HTBI primer set with the Qiagen OneStep RT-PCR kit. TCRdb itself trimmed the public reads at Q25 with fastp, ran MiXCR and retained productive beta chains. Rows are combined by CDR3 protein, so each entry shows the most common genes and DNA. This sample is represented by hundreds of thousands of distinct CDR3 sequences; around 22% of them were singletons. The top ten hold about 60% of the sample. Material for sequencing was blood. The receptors shown here come from a man aged 25-45 years with Graves' ophthalmopathy.

The V call is TRBV9, the J call TRBJ2-2, with a possible D match to TRBD1 (6 bases). The CDR3 extends over 15 amino acids. Trimming left V 4 bases short and J 4 bases short, with 14 bases between. Per germline, CDR1 SGDLS and CDR2 YYNGEE. CDR3 protein: CASSRFDRPTGELFF. In DNA form, the CDR3 reads TGTGCCAGCAGCCGTTTCGACAGGCCCACCGGGGAGCTGTTTTTT.

This clonotype turned up a few times. The chain has TRBV13 and TRBJ2-3; 10 bases agree with TRBD2. CDR1 and CDR2 from the germline V gene are PRHDT and FYEKMQ (reference sequence). V lost 0 bases to trimming and J lost 2 bases; unmatched junction nucleotides: 5. The length of the CDR3 is 17 residues. Written as DNA, the CDR3 is TGTGCCAGCAGCTTAGGCCCTAGCGGGAGCTACACAGATACGCAGTATTTT. This sequence encodes CASSLGPSGSYTDTQYF.

The chain couples TRBV19 to TRBJ1-1, with D maybe TRBD1 (5 bases). Germline CDR1 is LNHDA and CDR2 is SQIVND (reference sequence). This CDR3 has 15 residues. V was shortened by 10 bases and J by 5 bases, with 23 bases between the two germline ends. In DNA, the CDR3 is TGTGCCACCATCTCGGGGCGGGGAGGAGTGACTGAAGCTTTCTTT. This sequence encodes CATISGRGGVTEAFF.

In this sample, this clonotype turned up a few times. This chain connects TRBV12-3 or TRBV12-4 to TRBJ1-3, with no clear D. The CDR3 is 16 amino acids. V lost 0 bases to trimming and J lost 0 bases, with 9 bases between them. The DNA of the CDR3 is TGTGCCAGCAGTTTAGCTCCATATTCCTCTGGAAACACCATATATTTT. This gives the protein CASSLAPYSSGNTIYF.

In its sample, this clonotype was seen a few times. V usage is TRBV28 and J usage is TRBJ2-7; 7 bases fit TRBD2. CDR1 and CDR2 from the germline V gene are MDHEN and SYDVKM. This CDR3 spans 13 amino acids. With 8 bases clipped from V and 2 bases from J, the junction kept 6 bases outside the gene matches. DNA for the CDR3: TGTGCCAGCTTTAGCGGGCTAACCTACGAGCAGTACTTC. Translated, it gives CASFSGLTYEQYF.

This sequence joins TRBV7-9 and TRBJ2-7; no clear D. The germline CDR1 and CDR2 sequences are SEHNR and FQNEAQ (reference sequence). The CDR3 loop spans 16 amino acids. V was clipped by 2 bases and J by 1 base, with 15 bases between them. CDR3 residues: CASSLWPPDRSYEQYF. The DNA of the CDR3 is TGTGCCAGCAGCTTATGGCCGCCGGACCGATCCTACGAGCAGTACTTC.

This clonotype appeared once. The chain recombines TRBV30 with TRBJ2-1; 9 positions match TRBD2. Germline trimming cut 5 bases from V and 9 bases from J; bases unmatched to any gene: 5. Germline values: CDR1 GTSNPN, CDR2 SVGIG (reference sequence). There are 12 residues in the CDR3. The CDR3 region has the DNA TGTGCCTGGGCGGGGGGGGCGCCTGAGCAGTTCTTC. Protein product: CAWAGGAPEQFF. Full variable domain (remainder filled in from reference TRBV30 and TRBJ2-1): SQTIHQWPATLVQPVGSPLSLECTVEGTSNPNLYWYRQAAGRGLQLLFYSVGIGQISSEVPQNLSASRPQDRQFILSSKKLLLSDSGFYLCAWAGGAPEQFFGPGTRLTVL.

V gene TRBV5-1 combines with J gene TRBJ2-1; TRBD2 matches 9 bases. This CDR3 comprises 16 residues. Per the germline V gene, CDR1 is SGHRS and CDR2 is YFSETQ. J gave up 4 bases and V 4 bases, and 9 bases lay outside the gene matches. Here the CDR3 DNA reads TGCGCCAGCAGCAGGATAGCGGGAGATTCTTACAATGAGCAGTTCTTC. Its translation: CASSRIAGDSYNEQFF.

This clonotype was recorded at least ten times. The V gene is TRBV2, the J gene TRBJ2-1; D is perhaps TRBD2 (5 bases). This CDR3 contains 12 residues. CDR1 and CDR2 from the germline V gene are SNHLY and FYNNEI. The CDR3 region has the DNA TGTGCTCCGAGGGCTACGCACAATGAGCAGTTCTTC. Residues: CAPRATHNEQFF.

This clonotype appeared a few times. The CDR3 nucleotides are TGTGCCACCAGGGACTCGAACACCGGGGAGCTGTTTTTT. Protein: CATRDSNTGELFF. The V and J genes are TRBV5-6 and TRBJ2-2, with TRBD2 as a possible D gene (6 bases). This CDR3 is built from 13 residues. The V end lost 9 bases, the J end lost 0 bases, and 9 bases lay between the germline ends. Germline CDR1 reads SGHDT; CDR2 reads YYEEEE.

Worth noting for this clonotype: This may stem from a read error, because a much larger clone lies one nucleotide away. The conserved phenylalanine or tryptophan is not found at the CDR3 terminus, so this likely reflects a read error. The chain recombines TRBV28 with TRBJ1-1, with D unresolved. CDR3 length: 13 amino acids. V was trimmed by 3 bases and J by 1 base, leaving 6 bases between them. CDR1 and CDR2 from the germline V gene are MDHEN and SYDVKM. The CDR3 DNA reads TGTGCCAGCAGTTTGACTAAGAACACTGAAGCTTTCCTT. Its protein product is CASSLTKNTEAFL.

V gene TRBV18 combines with J gene TRBJ1-5, with D maybe TRBD1 (5 bases). The CDR3 spans 12 residues. Trimming stripped 6 bases from V and 5 bases from J, with 8 bases between. Germline-derived CDR1 and CDR2 are KGHSH and LQKENI. The CDR3 sequence is CASSVTDQPQHF. DNA of the CDR3: TGTGCCAGCTCCGTGACAGATCAGCCCCAGCATTTT.

This sequence joins TRBV6-2 or TRBV6-3 and TRBJ2-1; TRBD2 matches 8 bases. V dropped 2 bases and J dropped 5; count of bases not matched to a gene: 11. Germline values: CDR1 MNHEY, CDR2 SVGEGT. The length of the CDR3 is 17 residues. The CDR3 here is CASSYGLAGGWDNEQFF. The CDR3 coding sequence is TGTGCCAGCAGTTACGGTTTGGCGGGAGGATGGGACAATGAGCAGTTCTTC.

A few counts support this clonotype. V is TRBV6-1 and J is TRBJ2-7, with D possibly matching TRBD1 (5 bases). This CDR3 region has 13 residues. Between the trimmed V and J ends, which lost 6 bases and 0 bases, there was a span of 9 bases. CDR1 and CDR2 from the germline V gene are MNHNS and SASEGT. CDR3 sequence reads: CASRVGASYEQYF. The CDR3 DNA is TGTGCCAGCAGGGTAGGGGCCTCCTACGAGCAGTACTTC.

The gene calls are TRBV5-1 and TRBJ2-5; 7 positions agree with TRBD2. This CDR3 has 12 amino acids. V lost 5 bases and J lost 5; bases outside the gene matches: 3. CDR1 is SGHRS, CDR2 YFSETQ, per germline. This chain's CDR3 is CASRWEGETQYF. The CDR3 nucleotides read TGCGCCAGCAGGTGGGAGGGGGAGACCCAGTACTTC.